This T cell receptor (beta chain) emerged from a study of identical twins. Study-wide results and caveats: Twins shared beta out-of-frame sequences in excess, but this excess was weaker. Out-of-frame alpha sequences that twins shared showed excess low generation probability. Memory repertoires lacked the insertion deficit that abundant cord blood beta clonotypes showed.

Germline CDR1 SGHVS, CDR2 FQNEAQ. Trimming pared 2 bases from V and 4 bases from J, leaving 12 bases between. The CDR3 totals 14 residues. TCRdb passed the 5' RACE reads through MiXCR, listing each CDR3 protein once. The sample yields roughly 480,000 distinct CDR3 sequences, 20% to 30% seen once. Worth noting for this clonotype: No antigen is known for it.

The same data also went into a second study, on T cells expressing NK-cell markers. That source reports: The authors sequenced eight donors, of whom seven were HCMV-seropositive and one was seronegative.

The receptor comes from a woman aged 18-29 years in good health. The chain recombines TRBV7-8 with TRBJ2-7; a weak D match, TRBD1 (6 bases). The sequenced sample was CD4+ T cells sorted from blood. Here the CDR3 reads CASSLLGGQYEQYF. CDR3 DNA: TGTGCCAGCAGCTTATTAGGTGGACAGTACGAGCAGTACTTC.